This TCR beta chain originates from a study of response to subunit inactivated influenza vaccine. Only a few counts were recorded for this clonotype. TCRdb re-called the RT-PCR reads with MiXCR, one entry per CDR3 protein. The sample records approximately 500,000 distinct CDR3 sequences, approximately 20% being singletons. Germline V gene lookup returns CDR1 SGHKS and CDR2 YYEKEE (reference sequence). V lost 3 bases and J lost 6, with 6 bases in between. This CDR3 spans 12 amino acids. These same data were also listed under a study on T cells expressing NK-cell markers. From that report: 5'RACE template switching with UMIs generated TCR beta cDNA.

The chain links TRBV5-5 to TRBJ1-4; D is perhaps TRBD1 (5 bases). The TCR was taken from a man in his forties or fifties who received an inactivated influenza vaccine. The sequences come from CD4+ T cells sorted from PBMCs, collected 11 to 12 days after vaccination. CDR3 nucleotides: TGTGCCAGCAGCTCGACAGATGAAAAACTGTTTTTT. It yields the protein CASSSTDEKLFF.